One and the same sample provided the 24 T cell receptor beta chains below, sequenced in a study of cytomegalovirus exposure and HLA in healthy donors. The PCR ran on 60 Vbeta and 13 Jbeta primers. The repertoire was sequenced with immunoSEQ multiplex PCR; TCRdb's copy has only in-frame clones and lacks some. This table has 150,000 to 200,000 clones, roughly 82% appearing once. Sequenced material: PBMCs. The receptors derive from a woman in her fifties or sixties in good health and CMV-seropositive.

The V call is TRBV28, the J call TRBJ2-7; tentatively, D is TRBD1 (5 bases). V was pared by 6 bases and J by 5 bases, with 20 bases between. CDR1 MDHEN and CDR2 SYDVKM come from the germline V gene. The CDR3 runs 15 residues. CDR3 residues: CASRPPRPQGDEQYF. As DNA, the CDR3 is TGTGCCAGCAGGCCCCCGAGACCTCAGGGTGACGAGCAGTACTTC.

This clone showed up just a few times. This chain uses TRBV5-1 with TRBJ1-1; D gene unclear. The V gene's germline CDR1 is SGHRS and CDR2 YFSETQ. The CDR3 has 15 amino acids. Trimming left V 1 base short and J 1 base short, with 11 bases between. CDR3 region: CASSLSGKSNTEAFF. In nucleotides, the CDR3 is TGCGCCAGCAGCTTGTCGGGGAAATCGAACACTGAAGCTTTCTTT.

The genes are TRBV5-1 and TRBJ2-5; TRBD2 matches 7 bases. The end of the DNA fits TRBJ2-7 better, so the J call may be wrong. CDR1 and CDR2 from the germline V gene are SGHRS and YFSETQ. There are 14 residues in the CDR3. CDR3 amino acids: CASSFWGGTYEQYF. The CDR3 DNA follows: TGCGCCAGCAGCTTTTGGGGGGGTACCTACGAGCAGTACTTC.

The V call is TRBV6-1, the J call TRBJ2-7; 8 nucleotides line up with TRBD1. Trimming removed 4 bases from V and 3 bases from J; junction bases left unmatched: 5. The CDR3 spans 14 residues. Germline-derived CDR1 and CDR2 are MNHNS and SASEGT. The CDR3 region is CASSVQDRVYEQYF. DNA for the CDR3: TGTGCCAGCAGTGTTCAGGACAGGGTCTACGAGCAGTACTTC.

The chain's CDR3 is CASKGQGKAFF. DNA for the CDR3: TGTGCCAGTAAAGGACAGGGCAAAGCTTTCTTT. The genes are TRBV25-1 and TRBJ1-1; TRBD1 agrees at 8 bases. V was pared by 9 bases and J by 9 bases, with 6 bases of the junction left unmatched. Germline lookup yields CDR1 MGHDK and CDR2 SYGVNS. The CDR3 is 11 amino acids.

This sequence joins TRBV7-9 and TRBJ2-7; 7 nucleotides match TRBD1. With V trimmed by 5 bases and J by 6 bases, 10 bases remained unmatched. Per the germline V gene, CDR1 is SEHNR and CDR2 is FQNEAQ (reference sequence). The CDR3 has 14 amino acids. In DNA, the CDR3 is TGTGCCAGCAGCCCCGTCGACAGGGCCCGCGAGCAGTACTTC. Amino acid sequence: CASSPVDRAREQYF.

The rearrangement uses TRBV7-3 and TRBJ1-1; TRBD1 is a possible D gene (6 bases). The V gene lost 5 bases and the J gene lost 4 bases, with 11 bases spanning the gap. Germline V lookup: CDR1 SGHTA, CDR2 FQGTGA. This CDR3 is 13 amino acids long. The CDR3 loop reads CASSLDRSTEAFF. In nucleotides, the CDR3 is TGTGCCAGCAGCCTCGACAGGTCCACTGAAGCTTTCTTT.

CDR3: CASRAGTGATGELFF. The CDR3 DNA reads as TGTGCCAGCAGGGCCGGGACAGGGGCCACCGGGGAGCTGTTTTTT. The chain employs TRBV4-2 and TRBJ2-2; TRBD1 aligns across 10 bases. The length of the CDR3 is 15 residues. The junction had 5 bases not matched to a gene; V was cut back by 6 bases and J by 4 bases. The germline V gene encodes CDR1 LGHNA and CDR2 YNFKEQ.

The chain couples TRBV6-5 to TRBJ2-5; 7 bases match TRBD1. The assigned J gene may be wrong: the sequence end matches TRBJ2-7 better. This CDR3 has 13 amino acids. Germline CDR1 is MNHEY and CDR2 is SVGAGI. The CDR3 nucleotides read TGTGCCAGCAGCGTGACAGGGCAGGGCGAGCAGTACTTC. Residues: CASSVTGQGEQYF.

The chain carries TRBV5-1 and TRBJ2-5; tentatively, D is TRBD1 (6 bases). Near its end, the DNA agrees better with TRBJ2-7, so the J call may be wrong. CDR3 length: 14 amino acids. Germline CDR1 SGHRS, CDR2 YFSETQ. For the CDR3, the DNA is TGCGCCAGCAGCTTGCAGGGGCGCTCCTACGAGCAGTACTTC. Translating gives CASSLQGRSYEQYF.

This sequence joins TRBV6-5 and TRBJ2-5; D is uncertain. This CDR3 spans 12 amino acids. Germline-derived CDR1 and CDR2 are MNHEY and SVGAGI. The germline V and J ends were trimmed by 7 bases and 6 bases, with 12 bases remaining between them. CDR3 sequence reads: CASIAGWKTQYF. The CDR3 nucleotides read TGTGCCAGCATCGCCGGGTGGAAGACCCAGTACTTC.

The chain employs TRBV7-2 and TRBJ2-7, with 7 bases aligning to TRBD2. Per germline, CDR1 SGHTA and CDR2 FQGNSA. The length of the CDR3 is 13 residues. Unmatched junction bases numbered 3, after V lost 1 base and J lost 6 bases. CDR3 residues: CASSLGGGFEQYF. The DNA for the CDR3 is TGTGCCAGCAGCTTAGGGGGGGGATTCGAGCAGTACTTC.

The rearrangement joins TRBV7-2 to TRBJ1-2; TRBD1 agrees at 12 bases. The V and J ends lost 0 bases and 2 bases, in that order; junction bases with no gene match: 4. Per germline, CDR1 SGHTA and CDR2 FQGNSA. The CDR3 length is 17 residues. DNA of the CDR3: TGTGCCAGCAGCTTAGCGTGGGGACAGGGGGCGAACTATGGCTACACCTTC. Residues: CASSLAWGQGANYGYTF.

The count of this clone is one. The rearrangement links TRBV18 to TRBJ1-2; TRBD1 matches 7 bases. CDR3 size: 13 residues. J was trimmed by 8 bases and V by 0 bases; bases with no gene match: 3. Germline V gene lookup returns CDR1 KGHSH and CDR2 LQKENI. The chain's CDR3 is CASSPPGDRGYTF. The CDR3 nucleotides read TGTGCCAGCTCACCACCGGGGGACAGAGGCTACACCTTC. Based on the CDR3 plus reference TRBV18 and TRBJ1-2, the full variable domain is NAGVMQNPRHLVRRRGQEARLRCSPMKGHSHVYWYRQLPEEGLKFMVYLQKENIIDESGMPKERFSAEFPKEGPSILRIQQVVRGDSAAYFCASSPPGDRGYTFGSGTRLTVV.

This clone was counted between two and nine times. For the CDR3, the DNA is TGTGCCAGCAGCTTGGGACAGGGCCACTACGAGCAGTACTTC. This translates into CASSLGQGHYEQYF. The V and J genes are TRBV5-4 and TRBJ2-7; 7 bases match TRBD1. CDR1 and CDR2 (germline): SGHNT, YYREEE (reference sequence). This CDR3 has 14 residues. V lost 0 bases and J lost 3; bases outside the gene matches: 3.

CDR3: CASSLETSGRYTQYF. The CDR3 bases are TGTGCCAGCAGCTTGGAGACTAGCGGGAGATATACGCAGTATTTT. The chain joins TRBV7-8 to TRBJ2-3; 12 nucleotides align to TRBD2. There are 15 residues in the CDR3. CDR1 and CDR2 from the germline V gene are SGHVS and FQNEAQ. The J segment lost 7 bases and the V segment lost 3 bases, leaving 5 bases of the junction unmatched. The whole variable domain, filled in from reference TRBV7-8 and TRBJ2-3, reads GAGVSQSPRYKVAKRGQDVALRCDPISGHVSLFWYQQALGQGPEFLTYFQNEAQLDKSGLPSDRFFAERPEGSVSTLKIQRTQQEDSAVYLCASSLETSGRYTQYFGPGTRLTVL.

The CDR3 protein is CASSRWGSGSYNSPLHF. CDR3 coding DNA: TGTGCCAGCAGCCGATGGGGCTCTGGCTCCTATAATTCACCCCTCCACTTT. The gene calls are TRBV28 and TRBJ1-6; D might be TRBD1 (5 bases). V lost 6 bases and J lost 0, with 15 bases in between. Germline CDR1 MDHEN, CDR2 SYDVKM. The CDR3 loop spans 17 amino acids. Filled out from reference TRBV28 and TRBJ1-6, the complete variable domain reads DVKVTQSSRYLVKRTGEKVFLECVQDMDHENMFWYRQDPGLGLRLIYFSYDVKMKEKGDIPEGYSVSREKKERFSLILESASTNQTSMYLCASSRWGSGSYNSPLHFGNGTRLTVT.

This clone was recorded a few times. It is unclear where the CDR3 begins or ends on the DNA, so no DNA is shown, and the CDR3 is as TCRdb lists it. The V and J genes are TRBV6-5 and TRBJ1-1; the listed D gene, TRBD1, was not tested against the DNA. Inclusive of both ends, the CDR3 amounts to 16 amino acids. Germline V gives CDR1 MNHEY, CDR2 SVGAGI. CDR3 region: CASSSSGQVWRTEAFF.

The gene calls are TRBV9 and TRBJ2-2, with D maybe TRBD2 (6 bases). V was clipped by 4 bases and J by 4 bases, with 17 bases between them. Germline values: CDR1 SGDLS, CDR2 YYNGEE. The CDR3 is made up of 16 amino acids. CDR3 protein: CASSPNIAVSTGELFF. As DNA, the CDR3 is TGTGCCAGCAGCCCCAATATAGCGGTTAGCACCGGGGAGCTGTTTTTT.

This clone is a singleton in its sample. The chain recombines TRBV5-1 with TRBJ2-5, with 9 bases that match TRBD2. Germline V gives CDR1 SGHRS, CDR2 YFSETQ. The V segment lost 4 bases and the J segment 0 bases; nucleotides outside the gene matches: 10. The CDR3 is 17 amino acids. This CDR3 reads CASSPLAGAGYQETQYF. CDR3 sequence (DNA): TGCGCCAGCAGCCCTTTAGCGGGGGCGGGGTACCAAGAGACCCAGTACTTC.

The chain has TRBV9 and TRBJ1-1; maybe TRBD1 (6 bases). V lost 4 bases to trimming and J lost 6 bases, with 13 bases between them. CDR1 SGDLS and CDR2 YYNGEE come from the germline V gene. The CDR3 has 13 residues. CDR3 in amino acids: CASSPPKGAEAFF. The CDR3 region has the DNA TGTGCCAGCAGCCCCCCCAAGGGGGCTGAAGCTTTCTTT.

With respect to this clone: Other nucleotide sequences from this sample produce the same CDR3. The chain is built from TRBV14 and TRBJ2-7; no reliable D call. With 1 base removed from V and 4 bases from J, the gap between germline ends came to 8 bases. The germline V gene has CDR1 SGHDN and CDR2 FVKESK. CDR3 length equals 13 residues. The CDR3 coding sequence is TGTGCCAGCAGCCAAGCGACTGGGTACGAGCAGTACTTC. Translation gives CASSQATGYEQYF.

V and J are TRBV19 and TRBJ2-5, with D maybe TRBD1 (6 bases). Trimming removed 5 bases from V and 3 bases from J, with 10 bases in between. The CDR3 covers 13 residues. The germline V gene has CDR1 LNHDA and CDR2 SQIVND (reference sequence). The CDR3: CASSPNREETQYF. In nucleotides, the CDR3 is TGTGCCAGTAGTCCCAACAGGGAAGAGACCCAGTACTTC.

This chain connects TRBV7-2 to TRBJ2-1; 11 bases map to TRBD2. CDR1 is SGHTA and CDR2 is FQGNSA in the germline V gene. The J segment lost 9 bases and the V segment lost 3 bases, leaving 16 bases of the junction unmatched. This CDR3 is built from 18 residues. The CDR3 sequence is CASSFFLVSGLAGPEQFF. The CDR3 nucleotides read TGTGCCAGCAGCTTTTTCCTGGTTTCAGGACTAGCGGGCCCTGAGCAGTTCTTC.